One T cell receptor (beta chain) is described in this entry. The sample originates from a study of blood T cell repertoires in COVID-19. At the level of the study: Some COVID-19 samples were acute and others convalescent; all came from the United States, Italy and Spain. Sources were T cells, B-cell-depleted T cells, or PBMCs; the material itself was cDNA or gDNA.

The CDR3 sequence is 16 residues long. V gave up 8 bases and J gave up 2 bases, with 19 bases separating them. Per germline, CDR1 MDHEN and CDR2 SYDVKM. Authors' processing steps: Amplification with reference gene primers provided the estimates of nucleated cell counts. Repertoires were generated with immunoSEQ multiplex PCR, while TCRdb's copy carries only in-frame clones and drops some. That table furnishes V, J and clone size, whereas the DNA furnished D and trimming. The table has 150,000 or so clones, over 75% seen once. The sample comprised peripheral blood. The rearrangement joins TRBV28 to TRBJ1-5, with D possibly TRBD1 on 5 matching bases. The sequence came from a human donor in a cohort sampled during active COVID-19. CDR3 residues: CASRAVEGSGNQPQHF. Written as DNA, the CDR3 is TGTGCCAGCCGTGCGGTGGAGGGGAGTGGCAATCAGCCCCAGCATTTT.